This T cell receptor (beta chain) stems from a study of T cell changes during pregnancy in multiple sclerosis. From germline, CDR1 is MGHRA and CDR2 YSYEKL. V dropped 2 bases and J dropped 3 bases, with 14 bases sitting between them. The CDR3 is 16 residues long. Sequencing used immunoSEQ multiplex PCR; TCRdb keeps in-frame clones, though not all of them. Of about 120,000 clones in the sample, about 93% are singletons; the top ten hold 6.2%. This clonotype was sampled from a female donor with multiple sclerosis, enrolled in a pregnancy study. The material sequenced was peripheral blood, taken before pregnancy. This rearrangement joins TRBV4-1 to TRBJ2-1; D is perhaps TRBD2 (6 bases). This CDR3 is CASSQSTAGIYNEQFF. CDR3 nucleotide sequence: TGCGCCAGCAGCCAAAGCACGGCGGGGATCTACAATGAGCAGTTCTTC.